Each of the 12 T cell receptor beta chains below was sequenced from the same sample in a study of cytomegalovirus exposure and HLA in healthy donors. PCR employed 60 Vbeta and 13 Jbeta primers. Clones were read by immunoSEQ multiplex PCR, and TCRdb kept only the in-frame ones, dropping some. Of around 170,000 clones detected, roughly 82% appear once; the ten largest clones hold approximately 1.4%. Sequenced material: PBMCs. Receptor source: a middle-aged man in good health and CMV-seronegative.

V gene TRBV13 combines with J gene TRBJ2-5; 9 bases are a match to TRBD1. This CDR3 is built from 14 residues. With 4 bases clipped from V and 4 bases from J, the junction kept 4 bases outside the gene matches. From germline, CDR1 is PRHDT and CDR2 FYEKMQ (reference sequence). The CDR3: CASSSRTGVETQYF. Written as DNA, the CDR3 is TGTGCCAGCAGCTCCCGGACAGGGGTAGAGACCCAGTACTTC. The entire variable domain, with the rest obtained from reference TRBV13 and TRBJ2-5, is as follows: AAGVIQSPRHLIKEKRETATLKCYPIPRHDTVYWYQQGPGQDPQFLISFYEKMQSDKGSIPDRFSAQQFSDYHSELNMSSLELGDSALYFCASSSRTGVETQYFGPGTRLLVL.

This clone occurred a few times. The gene calls are TRBV2 and TRBJ2-3; D ambiguous. The CDR3 sequence is 16 residues long. Trimming left V 1 base short and J 0 bases short, with 11 bases between. Germline values: CDR1 SNHLY, CDR2 FYNNEI. The DNA of the CDR3 is TGTGCCAGCAGTGAAGTAGCCAGAATCAGCACAGATACGCAGTATTTT. It yields the protein CASSEVARISTDTQYF.

This chain uses TRBV11-2 with TRBJ2-3; D is perhaps TRBD1 (6 bases). V lost 5 bases, J lost 8 bases, and 17 bases lay in between. Germline V lookup: CDR1 SGHAT, CDR2 FQNNGV. The CDR3 consists of 14 residues. CDR3 amino acids: CASSTPDSPPTQYF. CDR3 sequence (DNA): TGTGCCAGCAGCACACCGGACAGCCCTCCTACGCAGTATTTT.

The rearrangement links TRBV7-2 to TRBJ2-7; tentatively, D is TRBD2 (6 bases). The germline CDR1 and CDR2 sequences are SGHTA and FQGNSA. CDR3 length equals 13 residues. V lost 7 bases and J lost 5, with 15 bases in between. The CDR3 spells CASTTEGGHEQYF. The DNA for the CDR3 is TGTGCCAGCACCACGGAGGGAGGCCACGAGCAGTACTTC.

The chain employs TRBV4-3 and TRBJ2-5, with D perhaps TRBD2 (7 bases). The CDR3 is 15 residues long. Germline assignment: CDR1 LGHNA and CDR2 YSLEER. V dropped 3 bases and J dropped 5 bases, with 16 bases sitting between them. The CDR3 reads CASSQGRTRGETQYF. DNA for the CDR3: TGCGCCAGCAGCCAGGGGAGGACTAGGGGGGAGACCCAGTACTTC.

The rearrangement joins TRBV11-3 to TRBJ2-7; unclear D gene. Between the trimmed V and J ends, which lost 2 bases and 6 bases, there was a span of 14 bases. CDR1 is SGHNT and CDR2 is YENEEA in the germline V gene. The CDR3 extends over 14 amino acids. The CDR3 coding sequence is TGTGCCAGCAGCTTATCGTTCCCTGAGAGCGAGCAGTACTTC. This codes for CASSLSFPESEQYF.

This chain joins TRBV27 and TRBJ2-7, with 7 nucleotides matching TRBD1. V was clipped by 6 bases and J by 6 bases; unmatched bases: 11. This CDR3 is 14 amino acids long. Germline-derived CDR1 and CDR2 are MNHEY and SMNVEV (reference sequence). CDR3 sequence: CASRNRDRYSEQYF. CDR3 in DNA: TGTGCCAGCAGAAACCGGGACAGATATTCCGAGCAGTACTTC.

The chain combines TRBV16 with TRBJ1-2, with 10 bases matching TRBD1. J gave up 5 bases and V 4 bases, and 4 bases lay outside the gene matches. The CDR3 totals 14 residues. Germline CDR1 reads KGHSY; CDR2 reads FQNENV. For the CDR3, the DNA is TGTGCCAGCAGCCCCCGGGACAGGGGATATGGCTACACCTTC. Translated, it gives CASSPRDRGYGYTF.

V is TRBV6-5 and J is TRBJ1-1, with D possibly matching TRBD1 (5 bases). The germline CDR1 and CDR2 sequences are MNHEY and SVGAGI. Trimming removed 5 bases at V and 2 bases at J, with 9 bases between. The CDR3 consists of 13 residues. As DNA, the CDR3 is TGTGCCAGCAGTATGACAGTTAACACTGAAGCTTTCTTT. Translation: CASSMTVNTEAFF.

V is TRBV7-3 and J is TRBJ2-5; no reliable D call. The CDR3 totals 14 residues. Germline-derived CDR1 and CDR2 are SGHTA and FQGTGA. V lost 5 bases, J lost 6 bases, and 16 bases lay in between. This chain's CDR3 is CASSPVGGKKTQYF. Written as DNA, the CDR3 is TGTGCCAGCAGCCCGGTTGGTGGTAAGAAGACCCAGTACTTC.

This chain connects TRBV9 to TRBJ2-7, with 9 bases matching TRBD2. Germline V CDR1 and CDR2: SGDLS, YYNGEE. This CDR3 has 15 residues. J gave up 1 base and V 4 bases, and 6 bases lay outside the gene matches. The CDR3 coding sequence is TGTGCCAGCAGCCGGGGGCTAGCGGGATCCTACGAGCAGTACTTC. Translated, it gives CASSRGLAGSYEQYF.

The chain is built from TRBV27 and TRBJ2-7; 7 nucleotides match TRBD1. The germline V gene has CDR1 MNHEY and CDR2 SMNVEV (reference sequence). V dropped 2 bases and J dropped 2; count of bases not matched to a gene: 9. The CDR3 consists of 16 residues. CDR3 loop: CASSLKGQPLAYEQYF. In nucleotides, the CDR3 is TGTGCCAGCAGTTTAAAGGGACAGCCACTGGCCTACGAGCAGTACTTC.